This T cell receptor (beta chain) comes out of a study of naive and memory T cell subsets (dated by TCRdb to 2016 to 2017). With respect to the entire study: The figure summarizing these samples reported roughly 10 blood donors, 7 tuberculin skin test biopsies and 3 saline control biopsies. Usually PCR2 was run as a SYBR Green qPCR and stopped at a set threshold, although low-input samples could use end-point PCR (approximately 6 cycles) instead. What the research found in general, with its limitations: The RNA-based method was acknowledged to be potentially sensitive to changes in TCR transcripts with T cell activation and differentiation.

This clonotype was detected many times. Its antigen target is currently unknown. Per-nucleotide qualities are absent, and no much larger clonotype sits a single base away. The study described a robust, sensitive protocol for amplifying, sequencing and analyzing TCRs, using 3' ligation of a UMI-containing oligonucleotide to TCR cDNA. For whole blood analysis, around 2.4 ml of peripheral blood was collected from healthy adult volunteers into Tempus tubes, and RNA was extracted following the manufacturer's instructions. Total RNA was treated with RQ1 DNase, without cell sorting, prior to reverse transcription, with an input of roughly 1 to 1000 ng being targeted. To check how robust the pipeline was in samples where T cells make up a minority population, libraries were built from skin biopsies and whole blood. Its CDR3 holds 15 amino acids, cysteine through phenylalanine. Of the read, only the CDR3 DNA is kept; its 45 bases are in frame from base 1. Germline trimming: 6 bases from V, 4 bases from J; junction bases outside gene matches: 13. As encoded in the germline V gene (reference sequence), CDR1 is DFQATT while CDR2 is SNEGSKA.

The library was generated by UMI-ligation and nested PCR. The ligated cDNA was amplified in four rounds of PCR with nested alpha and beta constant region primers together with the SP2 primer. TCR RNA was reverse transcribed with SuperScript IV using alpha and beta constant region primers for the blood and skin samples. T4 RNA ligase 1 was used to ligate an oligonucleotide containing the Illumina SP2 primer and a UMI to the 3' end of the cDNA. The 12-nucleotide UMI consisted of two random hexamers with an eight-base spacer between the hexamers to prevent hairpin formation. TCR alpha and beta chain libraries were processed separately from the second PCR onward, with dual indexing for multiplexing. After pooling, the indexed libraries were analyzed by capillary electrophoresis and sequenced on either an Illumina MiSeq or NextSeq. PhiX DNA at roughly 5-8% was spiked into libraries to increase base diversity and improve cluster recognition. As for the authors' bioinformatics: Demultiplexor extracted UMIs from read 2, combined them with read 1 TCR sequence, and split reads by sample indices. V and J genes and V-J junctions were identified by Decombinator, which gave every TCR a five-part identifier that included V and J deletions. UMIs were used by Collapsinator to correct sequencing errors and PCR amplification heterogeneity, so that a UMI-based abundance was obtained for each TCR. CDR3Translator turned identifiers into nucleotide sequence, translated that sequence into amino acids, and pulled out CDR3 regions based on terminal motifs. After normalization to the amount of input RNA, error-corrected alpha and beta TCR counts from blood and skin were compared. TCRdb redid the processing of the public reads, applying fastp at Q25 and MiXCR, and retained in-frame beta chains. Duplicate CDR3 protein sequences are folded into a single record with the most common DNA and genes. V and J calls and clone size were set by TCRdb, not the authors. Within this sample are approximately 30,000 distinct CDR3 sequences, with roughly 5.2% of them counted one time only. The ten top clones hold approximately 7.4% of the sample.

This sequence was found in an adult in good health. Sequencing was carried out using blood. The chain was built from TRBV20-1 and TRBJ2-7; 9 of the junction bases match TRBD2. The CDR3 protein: CSALPLAGVTYEQYF. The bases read TGCAGTGCCCTCCCCTTAGCGGGAGTCACATACGAGCAGTACTTC.